This entry lists 12 T cell receptor beta chains sequenced from one sample in a study of Graves' ophthalmopathy and Graves' hyperthyroidism. Using RNA transcripts, the TCR beta CDR3 regions were amplified. Investigators did first-round RT-PCR with HTBI primers, then second-round multiplex PCR. TCRdb re-called the multiplex PCR reads with MiXCR, one entry per CDR3 protein. In the table there are 350,000 to 400,000 distinct CDR3 sequences, 15% of which are singletons. Sequenced sample: peripheral blood. The receptors originated from a woman aged 18-29 years with stable Graves' hyperthyroidism.

Ten or more counts support this clonotype. The chain recombines TRBV12-3 or TRBV12-4 with TRBJ1-1; D ambiguous. V shed 8 bases and J shed 1 base, with 11 bases lying between them. The CDR3 is 13 amino acids. CDR3 DNA sequence: TGTGCCAGCCTGAGGGTGAGGAACACTGAAGCTTTCTTT. Protein sequence: CASLRVRNTEAFF.

This clonotype was found many times. CDR3 residues: CASSPRRGLSNQPQHF. CDR3 DNA sequence: TGTGCCAGCAGCCCTAGACGGGGCCTTAGCAATCAGCCCCAGCATTTT. V and J are TRBV12-3 or TRBV12-4 and TRBJ1-5; maybe TRBD1 (5 bases). V dropped 6 bases and J dropped 0 bases, with 15 bases sitting between them. This CDR3 contains 16 residues.

The CDR3 sequence is CASRSSGDAQYF. CDR3 DNA sequence: TGTGCCAGTAGGAGCAGTGGTGACGCACAGTACTTC. V is TRBV27 and J is TRBJ2-7; no clear D. Germline values: CDR1 MNHEY, CDR2 SMNVEV (reference sequence). V was trimmed by 9 bases and J by 10 bases, leaving 19 bases between them. The CDR3 runs 12 residues.

This clonotype was seen many times. J is TRBJ1-6 and V is TRBV5-6; no firm D call. Trimming removed 3 bases from V and 13 bases from J, with 17 bases in between. This CDR3 is 14 amino acids long. Germline assignment: CDR1 SGHDT and CDR2 YYEEEE. The CDR3 sequence is CASSWTDPRSPLHF. CDR3 bases: TGTGCCAGCAGCTGGACGGATCCTCGCTCTCCCCTCCACTTT.

Many counts were recorded for this clonotype. V and J are TRBV29-1 and TRBJ1-2, with a tentative D call TRBD1 (6 bases). V was cut by 0 bases and J by 6 bases, with 17 bases left in between. Per the germline V gene, CDR1 is SQVTM and CDR2 is ANQGSEA. The CDR3 has 15 amino acids. Here the CDR3 reads CSVEDLGDTWDGYTF. CDR3 coding DNA: TGCAGCGTTGAAGATCTAGGGGACACCTGGGATGGCTACACCTTC.

The gene calls are TRBV11-1 and TRBJ1-1; D unclear. V gave up 4 bases and J gave up 5 bases, with 5 bases separating them. Germline V gives CDR1 SGHAT, CDR2 FQDESV (reference sequence). This CDR3 has 11 amino acids. The CDR3 bases are TGTGCCAGCAGCTATATAACTGAAGCTTTCTTT. This codes for CASSYITEAFF.

This clonotype was counted at least ten times. CDR3 coding DNA: TGTGCCAGCAGAAAGACAGTGGAAGCAGGCTACACCTTC. Amino acid sequence: CASRKTVEAGYTF. This rearrangement joins TRBV6-5 to TRBJ1-2, with D tentatively TRBD1 (5 bases). There are 13 residues in the CDR3. V dropped 6 bases and J dropped 8 bases, with 16 bases sitting between them. Germline CDR1 is MNHEY and CDR2 is SVGAGI.

This clonotype appeared a few times. This chain uses TRBV4-1 with TRBJ1-5; D gene uncertain. The CDR3 is 17 residues long. V lost 2 bases, J lost 0 bases, and 14 bases lay in between. Germline CDR1 reads MGHRA; CDR2 reads YSYEKL. The CDR3 loop reads CASSQSMSANSNQPQHF. CDR3 sequence (DNA): TGCGCCAGCAGCCAAAGCATGTCAGCAAATAGCAATCAGCCCCAGCATTTT.

There are many counts of this clonotype. The V call is TRBV5-1, the J call TRBJ1-1; the D gene is possibly TRBD1 (6 bases). The V gene lost 4 bases and the J gene lost 2 bases, with 18 bases spanning the gap. The germline V gene encodes CDR1 SGHRS and CDR2 YFSETQ. This CDR3 comprises 16 residues. As DNA, the CDR3 is TGCGCCAGCAGCCCTGGGGGTACAGGGATCAACACTGAAGCTTTCTTT. It is translated as CASSPGGTGINTEAFF.

This clonotype has at least ten counts. The rearrangement links TRBV7-9 to TRBJ2-7; 12 bases align to TRBD2. Trimming took 5 bases from V and 2 from J; bases not matched to a gene: 4. Per the germline V gene, CDR1 is SEHNR and CDR2 is FQNEAQ (reference sequence). The CDR3 has 15 residues. The CDR3 spells CASSRTSGRTYEQYF. As DNA, the CDR3 is TGTGCCAGCAGCCGAACTAGCGGGAGGACCTACGAGCAGTACTTC.

This clonotype was seen at least ten times. J is TRBJ1-1 and V is TRBV11-3; 7 bases align to TRBD1. Germline V gives CDR1 SGHNT, CDR2 YENEEA. The CDR3 spans 14 residues. Trimming took 3 bases from V and 3 from J; bases not matched to a gene: 4. The chain's CDR3 is CASSLTGMDTEAFF. The CDR3 DNA reads as TGTGCCAGCAGCTTGACAGGGATGGACACTGAAGCTTTCTTT.

There are many counts of this clonotype. The chain combines TRBV6-1 with TRBJ1-2, with unresolved D. The V end was cut by 2 bases, the J end by 2 bases, with 12 bases between. Germline CDR1 and CDR2: MNHNS and SASEGT. The CDR3 runs to 15 residues. CDR3 residues: CASSELVKQNYGYTF. The CDR3 DNA follows: TGTGCCAGCAGTGAATTGGTCAAGCAAAACTATGGCTACACCTTC.